A single sample gave rise to the 13 T cell receptor beta chains below, sequenced in a study of T-cell memory formation after mild COVID-19. From the 5' RACE reads, TCRdb called clonotypes with MiXCR, one entry per CDR3 protein. The data show about 360,000 distinct CDR3 sequences, 13% seen once. The sequenced sample was PBMCs or a T cell subset sorted from them (not recorded which). These receptors were collected from a man aged 18 to 35 who had mild COVID-19 (a few samples of this study predate the infection). Cell type and time point are not known.

This clonotype has only a few counts. This chain links TRBV11-2 with TRBJ2-2; 8 nucleotides match TRBD1. V lost 3 bases, J lost 3 bases, and 9 bases stayed unmatched. CDR1 SGHAT and CDR2 FQNNGV come from the germline V gene. The CDR3 runs 17 residues. CDR3 sequence: CASSFFVGQGDTGELFF. CDR3 DNA: TGTGCCAGCAGCTTTTTTGTAGGACAGGGAGACACCGGGGAGCTGTTTTTT.

The chain employs TRBV3-1 and TRBJ2-7; 9 bases match TRBD1. This CDR3 comprises 14 residues. Unmatched junction bases numbered 3, after V lost 3 bases and J lost 3 bases. Germline CDR1 and CDR2: LGHDT and YNNKEL (reference sequence). CDR3: CASSHRDRDYEQYF. In DNA form, the CDR3 reads TGTGCCAGCAGCCACCGGGACAGGGACTACGAGCAGTACTTC.

The chain recombines TRBV9 with TRBJ2-7, with a possible D match to TRBD2 (7 bases). The germline V and J ends were trimmed by 0 bases and 3 bases, with 10 bases remaining between them. Germline V gene data show CDR1 as SGDLS and CDR2 as YYNGEE. This CDR3 region has 14 residues. CDR3 coding DNA: TGTGCCAGCAGCGTAGGGGGGGGCCGCTACGAGCAGTACTTC. Amino acids: CASSVGGGRYEQYF.

This clonotype was detected many times. This chain uses TRBV28 with TRBJ2-1; the match to TRBD1 covers 9 bases. CDR1 MDHEN and CDR2 SYDVKM come from the germline V gene. V lost 3 bases to trimming and J lost 9 bases; unmatched junction nucleotides: 6. The CDR3 is 14 residues long. CDR3 sequence reads: CASSLSGTGLEQFF. The CDR3 DNA reads as TGTGCCAGCAGTTTGTCCGGGACAGGGCTTGAGCAGTTCTTC.

This clonotype was counted only a few times. The chain uses TRBV6-2 or TRBV6-3 and TRBJ1-5, with D tentatively TRBD1 (6 bases). This CDR3 contains 12 residues. Germline V gives CDR1 MNHEY, CDR2 SVGEGT. The germline V and J ends were trimmed by 2 bases and 11 bases, with 10 bases remaining between them. CDR3 nucleotide sequence: TGTGCCAGCAGTTACCTCGAGGGGGCCCAGCATTTT. The encoded protein is CASSYLEGAQHF.

This clonotype was seen only a few times. The V call is TRBV5-1, the J call TRBJ1-3; D gene unclear. From germline, CDR1 is SGHRS and CDR2 YFSETQ. The CDR3 runs 14 residues. V was pared by 0 bases and J by 6 bases, with 10 bases between. The CDR3 DNA follows: TGCGCCAGCAGCTTGGGGGGTCAAGAAAACACCATATATTTT. This sequence encodes CASSLGGQENTIYF.

V usage is TRBV5-1 and J usage is TRBJ1-1; 12 bases align to TRBD1. Per germline, CDR1 SGHRS and CDR2 YFSETQ. V dropped 0 bases and J dropped 9; count of bases not matched to a gene: 0. The CDR3 runs to 13 residues. The CDR3 DNA sequence: TGCGCCAGCAGCTTGGGGGACAGGGGGCAAGCTTTCTTT. Translating it yields CASSLGDRGQAFF.

This clonotype was recorded at least ten times. The chain employs TRBV20-1 and TRBJ2-7, with 8 bases that match TRBD1. The CDR3 is 15 amino acids. V dropped 1 base and J dropped 0; count of bases not matched to a gene: 5. Germline values: CDR1 DFQATT, CDR2 SNEGSKA (reference sequence). CDR3 in amino acids: CSARGTGTSSYEQYV. In nucleotides, the CDR3 is TGCAGTGCTAGAGGGACAGGGACGAGCTCCTACGAGCAGTACGTC.

This rearrangement joins TRBV4-2 to TRBJ2-1, with 7 bases lining up with TRBD1. The CDR3 runs 15 residues. Germline assignment: CDR1 LGHNA and CDR2 YNFKEQ. V gave up 0 bases and J gave up 2 bases; unmatched junction bases: 1. The CDR3 protein is CASSQEQGAYNEQFF. As DNA, the CDR3 is TGTGCCAGCAGCCAAGAGCAGGGGGCCTACAATGAGCAGTTCTTC.

J is TRBJ2-7 and V is TRBV9; 12 bases match TRBD2. Losses at the gene ends were 2 bases for V and 1 base for J; bases not matched to a gene: 1. CDR3 length: 15 amino acids. Germline loops: CDR1 SGDLS, CDR2 YYNGEE. The CDR3 DNA reads TGTGCCAGCAGCGTCGGACTAGCGGGGTCCTACGAGCAGTACTTC. Encoded protein: CASSVGLAGSYEQYF.

CDR3 region: CASSHTGQGLLDGYTF. CDR3 bases: TGTGCCAGCAGCCATACGGGGCAGGGGCTACTCGATGGCTACACCTTC. V usage is TRBV7-2 and J usage is TRBJ1-2, with D tentatively TRBD1 (6 bases). Germline CDR1 is SGHTA and CDR2 is FQGNSA. V shed 5 bases and J shed 6 bases, with 22 bases lying between them. The CDR3 totals 16 residues.

This clonotype was picked up many times. The chain links TRBV4-3 to TRBJ2-1; D is possibly TRBD1 (6 bases). The CDR3 loop spans 15 amino acids. Trimming shortened V by 1 base and J by 0 bases, and 7 bases separated the two germline ends. Germline CDR1 LGHNA, CDR2 YSLEER. CDR3 in DNA: TGCGCCAGCAGCCAAGGAGGGGGCTCCTACAATGAGCAGTTCTTC. Its protein is CASSQGGGSYNEQFF.

Many counts were recorded for this clonotype. The gene calls are TRBV18 and TRBJ1-2, with 7 nucleotides matching TRBD1. V gave up 8 bases and J gave up 7 bases; unmatched junction bases: 13. Germline V gene lookup returns CDR1 KGHSH and CDR2 LQKENI. CDR3 size: 14 residues. This chain's CDR3 is CASLGDSGPSGYTF. DNA of the CDR3: TGTGCCAGCCTTGGGGACAGCGGTCCCTCTGGCTACACCTTC.